The entry that follows covers one T cell receptor beta chain sequence. Its antigen is as yet unknown. Any history of autoimmune disease or systemic immunosuppression disqualified patients. Sampled blood was obtained at baseline, cycle 4 day 1, and cycle 7 day 1. The germline gives CDR1 MNHEY, CDR2 SVGAGI. This CDR3 contains 14 residues. V dropped 6 bases and J dropped 1; count of bases not matched to a gene: 6. These data come from a study of OX40 agonist ivuxolimab in advanced cancers. Study findings and constraints: Certain nonresponders likewise exhibited a low normalized T-cell clonal expansion. In the 0.1-3.0 mg/kg groups, partial responders showed among the lowest expansion.

Profiling relied on immunoSEQ multiplex PCR, and the TCRdb table lists in-frame clones only, not all of them. Altogether roughly 60,000 clones are present, approximately 80% being singletons, with the ten largest covering around 3.6%. The J gene is TRBJ2-7, the V gene TRBV6-5; 7 bases agree with TRBD1. This clonotype was obtained from an adult with an advanced solid tumor such as melanoma, head and neck, liver or kidney cancer. The sample here was CD4+ or CD8+ T cells sorted from blood, taken in a trial of the OX40 agonist ivuxolimab. The CDR3 region has the DNA TGTGCCAGCAGACTACCGGGACAGTCCTACGAGCAGTACTTC. Its translation: CASRLPGQSYEQYF.